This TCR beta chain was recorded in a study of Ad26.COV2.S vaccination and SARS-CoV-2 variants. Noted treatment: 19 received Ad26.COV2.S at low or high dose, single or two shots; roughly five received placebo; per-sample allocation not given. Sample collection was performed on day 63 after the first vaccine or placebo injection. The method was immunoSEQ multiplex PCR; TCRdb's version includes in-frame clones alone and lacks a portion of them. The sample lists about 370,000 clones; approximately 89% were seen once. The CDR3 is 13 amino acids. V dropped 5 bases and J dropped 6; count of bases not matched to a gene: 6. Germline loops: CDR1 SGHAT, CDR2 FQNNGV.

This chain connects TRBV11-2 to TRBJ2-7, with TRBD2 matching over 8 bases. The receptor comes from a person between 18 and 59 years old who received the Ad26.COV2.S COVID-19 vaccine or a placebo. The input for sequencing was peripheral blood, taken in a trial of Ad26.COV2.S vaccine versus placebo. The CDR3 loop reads CASSRGTSAEQYF. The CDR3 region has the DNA TGTGCCAGCAGCCGCGGGACTAGTGCCGAGCAGTACTTC.